This is a list of T cell receptor beta chains from one sample in a study of T cell responses to AZD1222 COVID-19 vaccine. Assay: immunoSEQ multiplex PCR; the TCRdb copy retains only in-frame clones and omits some. The data hold around 130,000 clones, with more than 85% observed a single time. The starting material was peripheral blood, obtained on day 0 of AZD1222 vaccination. The receptors were gathered from an adult in good health. CDR3s include the opening cysteine and the closing phenylalanine or tryptophan. Fields, in order: J gene, clone size, D gene, V gene, CDR3 DNA, CDR3 protein. A D gene is named only where the DNA matches it firmly. Only part of the rows carry a size: once, few, many, or a class if the clone is expanded.

>TRBJ1-2|once|TRBD1|TRBV4-3
TGCGCCAGCAGCCAGCCGACAGGGGGAGACTATGGCTACACCTTC
CASSQPTGGDYGYTF
>TRBJ1-1|.|.|TRBV6-2/TRBV6-3
TGTGCCAGCAGTTACTCCTTCAGAGGGAACACTGAAGCTTTCTTT
CASSYSFRGNTEAFF
>TRBJ1-1|.|.|TRBV5-6
TGTGCCAGCCACACGGGAACAGGAAGATCCAACACTGAAGCTTTCTTT
CASHTGTGRSNTEAFF
>TRBJ1-2|once|.|TRBV20-1
TGCAGTGCCGAACAGGGCCACGGCTACACCTTC
CSAEQGHGYTF
>TRBJ2-7|.|.|TRBV10-3
TGTGCCATCAGTGGCTCGAGGCAGGGACCCTACGAGCAGTACTTC
CAISGSRQGPYEQYF
>TRBJ1-5|few|.|TRBV2
TGTGCCAGCAGGTATAGCAAGCATCAGCCCCAGCATTTT
CASRYSKHQPQHF
>TRBJ1-2|.|TRBD1|TRBV10-3
TGTGCCATCACCGATGGACAGGGGTTAAGTTGGGGCTACACCTTC
CAITDGQGLSWGYTF
>TRBJ1-6|.|.|TRBV24-1
TGTGCCACCAGTGAGGGGCGGAATTCACCCCTCCACTTT
CATSEGRNSPLHF
>TRBJ2-1|.|.|TRBV19
TGTGCCAGTAGTATCAAGCAGGGAGCGGAGCGCGTCAATGAGCAGTTCTTC
CASSIKQGAERVNEQFF
>TRBJ1-1|.|.|TRBV7-2
TGTGCCAGCAGCTTCGCTCCAGGGAACACTGAAGCTTTCTTT
CASSFAPGNTEAFF
>TRBJ2-7|once|TRBD2|TRBV27
TGTGCCAGCAGGCTGACTAGCGGGGTCTACGAGCAGTACTTC
CASRLTSGVYEQYF
>TRBJ1-5|.|.|TRBV6-5
TGTGCCAGCAGTTACGGCTCAGGGGGCAATCAGCCCCAGCATTTT
CASSYGSGGNQPQHF
>TRBJ2-1|.|TRBD2|TRBV19
TGTGCCAGTAGTATAGAAGCGGGAGTGTACAATGAGCAGTTCTTC
CASSIEAGVYNEQFF
>TRBJ1-6|.|.|TRBV6-1
TGTGCCAGCAGTGAATGGGGGGGGGTGAGATCACCCCTCCACTTT
CASSEWGGVRSPLHF
>TRBJ2-1|.|.|TRBV27
TGTGCCAGCAGTTTCGGGGGCTACAATGAGCAGTTCTTC
CASSFGGYNEQFF
>TRBJ1-2|once|TRBD1|TRBV7-9
TGTGCCAGCAGCTTAGGACAGGGCGGCGGCTACACCTTC
CASSLGQGGGYTF
>TRBJ1-1|.|TRBD1|TRBV6-5
TGTGCCAGCCCCGGACAGGCCCTCCCTGGAGCTTTCTTT
CASPGQALPGAFF
>TRBJ1-1|once|.|TRBV5-1
TGCGCCAGCAGCCTCGGACAATCACTAACGAACACTGAAGCTTTCTTT
CASSLGQSLTNTEAFF
>TRBJ2-1|.|TRBD2|TRBV10-2
TGCGCCAGCAGAGAGGGACTAGCGGGTTCCCAGTTCTTC
CASREGLAGSQFF
>TRBJ2-1|.|TRBD1|TRBV29-1
TGCAGCGCCCTGGGACAGCTGACCTACAATGAGCAGTTCTTC
CSALGQLTYNEQFF
>TRBJ2-7|once|.|TRBV28
TGTGCCAGCAGTGTTACGGGAGATCAGTACGAGCAGTACTTC
CASSVTGDQYEQYF
>TRBJ1-2|.|TRBD1|TRBV2
TGTGCCAGCAGGATCCGACAGGGTACCGGCTATGGCTACACCTTC
CASRIRQGTGYGYTF
>TRBJ1-1|.|.|TRBV29-1
TGCAGCGTTACAGGGTTGAACACTGAAGCTTTCTTT
CSVTGLNTEAFF
>TRBJ1-1|once|.|TRBV11-1
TGTGCCAGCAGCAGCATAAACACTGAAGCTTTCTTT
CASSSINTEAFF
>TRBJ1-3|.|.|TRBV6-5
TGTGCCAGCAACGGACCCGGTGGAAACACCATATATTTT
CASNGPGGNTIYF
>TRBJ2-2|.|.|TRBV18
TGTGCCAGCTCACCACGGTTAGAGACGGAGCTGTTTTTT
CASSPRLETELFF
>TRBJ1-2|.|.|TRBV15
TGTGCCACCAGCAGAGATATGAGGCGGAGCTATGGCTACACCTTC
CATSRDMRRSYGYTF
>TRBJ2-7|.|.|TRBV5-6
TGTGCCAGCAGCTTGACCAGCCTCCACGAGCAGTACTTC
CASSLTSLHEQYF
>TRBJ1-1|.|.|TRBV10-3
TGTGCCATCTTTTCCGGGGAGACGGGGGCTTTCTTT
CAIFSGETGAFF
>TRBJ1-2|.|.|TRBV14
TGTGCCAGCAGCCAAGTCCAAGGCAAGGGTCATGGCTACACCTTC
CASSQVQGKGHGYTF
>TRBJ1-1|.|.|TRBV9
TGTGCCAGCAGCGGAGCAGGGGTCGGGAACACTGAAGCTTTCTTT
CASSGAGVGNTEAFF
>TRBJ2-7|.|.|TRBV7-2
TGTGCCAGCAGCCTCGGACTATTCTACGAGCAGTACTTC
CASSLGLFYEQYF
>TRBJ1-4|.|.|TRBV29-1
TGCAGCGCGGGAGAGGGAAGTGAAAAACTGTTTTTT
CSAGEGSEKLFF
>TRBJ1-1|.|.|TRBV7-8
TGTGCCAGCAGCCCACAGATATCGAACACTGAAGCTTTCTTT
CASSPQISNTEAFF
>TRBJ2-1|.|.|TRBV7-9
TGTGCCAGCAGCTTATCGGGACCTTACAATGAGCAGTTCTTC
CASSLSGPYNEQFF
>TRBJ1-6|.|.|TRBV28
TGTGCCAGCAGGGCGGACAGTCCATCCCTCCACTTT
CASRADSPSLHF
>TRBJ1-2|.|TRBD1|TRBV28
TGTGCCAGCAGTTTAGGGACAGGGCTTCGGGGCTACACCTTC
CASSLGTGLRGYTF
>TRBJ2-6|.|.|TRBV18
TGTGCCAGCTGTCGTCAGTACTCTGGGGCCAACGTCCTGACTTTC
CASCRQYSGANVLTF
>TRBJ2-1|.|TRBD2|TRBV28
TGTGCCAGCAGTTTAAACGGGAGGTACAATGAGCAGTTCTTC
CASSLNGRYNEQFF
>TRBJ2-5|.|TRBD1|TRBV5-8
TGTGCCAGCAGCTCAGGGACAGCCGTTACGACCCAGTACTTC
CASSSGTAVTTQYF
>TRBJ2-3|.|.|TRBV19
TGTGCCAGTACCCACCGGATCGGCAGTAGCACAGATACGCAGTATTTT
CASTHRIGSSTDTQYF
>TRBJ1-4|.|.|TRBV5-5
TGTGCCAGCAGCTTGGGGCGGGATGAAAAACTGTTTTTT
CASSLGRDEKLFF
>TRBJ2-3|.|.|TRBV30
TGTGCCTGGAGTGTCGCGGGAGATACGCAGTATTTT
CAWSVAGDTQYF
>TRBJ2-1|.|TRBD2|TRBV11-1
TGTGCCAGCAGCTTCCACTCTAGCGGGAGGTTAGATGAGCAGTTCTTC
CASSFHSSGRLDEQFF
>TRBJ1-5|once|.|TRBV30
TGTGCCTGGACTCTAGGGGATTGGGGCATCAATCAGCCCCAGCATTTT
CAWTLGDWGINQPQHF
>TRBJ2-7|.|.|TRBV6-2/TRBV6-3
TGTGCCAGCAGCCCCGGTATGGCCCGGCGGCAGTACTTC
CASSPGMARRQYF
>TRBJ2-2|.|.|TRBV28
TGTGCCAGCAGTGACGAGGTGAAGAACACCGGGGAGCTGTTTTTT
CASSDEVKNTGELFF
>TRBJ2-7|.|.|TRBV4-2
TGTGCCAGCAGCCAAGGGTCCCTCGGGTACGAGCAGTACTTC
CASSQGSLGYEQYF
>TRBJ2-2|.|TRBD2|TRBV7-9
TGCGCCACGGGGGGGCAGGGAGCCACCGGGGAGCTGTTTTTT
CATGGQGATGELFF
>TRBJ1-4|.|.|TRBV19
TGTGCCAGTAGTATATTGAAGGGGAGGCAAGAAAAACTGTTTTTT
CASSILKGRQEKLFF
>TRBJ2-3|.|.|TRBV2
TGTGCCAGCAGTGAATGGGACTTCACAGATACGCAGTATTTT
CASSEWDFTDTQYF
>TRBJ1-3|once|.|TRBV9
TGTGCCAGCAGCTTCCGGAACTCTGGAAACACCATATATTTT
CASSFRNSGNTIYF
>TRBJ2-3|.|TRBD2|TRBV7-2
TGTGCCAGCAGCTCAACGGGACTAGCGGGCTTATCGACGGATACGCAGTATTTT
CASSSTGLAGLSTDTQYF